One sample yielded the 21 T cell receptor beta chains listed below, sequenced in a study of cytomegalovirus exposure and HLA in healthy donors. PCR employed 60 Vbeta and 13 Jbeta primers. Profiling relied on immunoSEQ multiplex PCR, and the TCRdb table lists in-frame clones only, not all of them. The sample has around 120,000 clones; around 72% are singletons. The sample consisted of PBMCs. These TCRs come from a woman aged 40-49 years in good health and CMV-seropositive.

The chain combines TRBV7-6 with TRBJ1-2, with 8 bases identical to TRBD1. Per germline, CDR1 SGHVS and CDR2 FNYEAQ. The CDR3 consists of 16 residues. The trim removed 1 base at V and 5 bases at J, leaving 9 bases unmatched. The CDR3 here is CASSLGGQGQLYGYTF. The DNA of the CDR3 is TGTGCCAGCAGCTTAGGAGGACAGGGCCAGCTATATGGCTACACCTTC.

The chain recombines TRBV4-2 with TRBJ1-2; D not certain. V shed 0 bases and J shed 2 bases, with 10 bases lying between them. The V gene's germline CDR1 is LGHNA and CDR2 YNFKEQ. CDR3 size: 15 residues. The CDR3: CASSQELGGNYGYTF. The CDR3 DNA follows: TGTGCCAGCAGCCAAGAGCTAGGAGGGAACTATGGCTACACCTTC.

This clone was seen once. This chain joins TRBV19 and TRBJ2-5; D remains unclear. The CDR3 runs to 13 residues. Trimming removed 3 bases from V and 4 bases from J, with 9 bases in between. Germline assignment: CDR1 LNHDA and CDR2 SQIVND (reference sequence). This CDR3 is CASSMGLTETQYF. In DNA form, the CDR3 reads TGTGCCAGTAGTATGGGCCTTACAGAGACCCAGTACTTC.

This chain joins TRBV7-2 and TRBJ2-5, with D possibly TRBD2 on 6 matching bases. This CDR3 is built from 14 residues. V was shortened by 5 bases and J by 3 bases, with 13 bases between the two germline ends. CDR1 is SGHTA, CDR2 FQGNSA, per germline. Here the CDR3 reads CASSPGGAEETQYF. The CDR3 coding sequence is TGTGCCAGCAGCCCCGGCGGGGCGGAAGAGACCCAGTACTTC. Full variable domain (outside the CDR3, taken from reference TRBV7-2 and TRBJ2-5): GAGVSQSPSNKVTEKGKDVELRCDPISGHTALYWYRQSLGQGLEFLIYFQGNSAPDKSGLPSDRFSAERTGGSVSTLTIQRTQQEDSAVYLCASSPGGAEETQYFGPGTRLLVL.

This sequence joins TRBV7-9 and TRBJ1-4, with 7 bases that match TRBD1. The length of the CDR3 is 15 residues. Germline assignment: CDR1 SEHNR and CDR2 FQNEAQ (reference sequence). The V and J ends lost 0 bases and 7 bases, in that order; junction bases with no gene match: 5. CDR3 nucleotide sequence: TGTGCCAGCAGCTTAGCGACAGGGAAGAGTGAAAAACTGTTTTTT. This encodes CASSLATGKSEKLFF.

This chain connects TRBV5-1 to TRBJ2-7; 7 nucleotides align to TRBD1. Germline V CDR1 and CDR2: SGHRS, YFSETQ. V was pared by 4 bases and J by 0 bases, with 7 bases of the junction left unmatched. This CDR3 spans 15 amino acids. The DNA of the CDR3 is TGCGCCAGCAGCAGCCGGGACAGTATCTCCTACGAGCAGTACTTC. Translation: CASSSRDSISYEQYF.

This sequence joins TRBV5-1 and TRBJ1-4; 8 bases are a match to TRBD1. The CDR3 has 15 amino acids. With V trimmed by 5 bases and J by 7 bases, 10 bases remained unmatched. Germline V CDR1 and CDR2: SGHRS, YFSETQ. The CDR3 nucleotides are TGCGCCAGCAGTTTTCAGGGGGCGGCGAGTGAAAAACTGTTTTTT. Its translation is CASSFQGAASEKLFF.

The chain is built from TRBV9 and TRBJ1-4; D might be TRBD1 (5 bases). V was cut by 3 bases and J by 4 bases, with 13 bases left in between. This CDR3 comprises 15 residues. Germline CDR1 reads SGDLS; CDR2 reads YYNGEE. As DNA, the CDR3 is TGTGCCAGCAGCGCCTCGGGGGGGTTTAATGAAAAACTGTTTTTT. It specifies CASSASGGFNEKLFF. The full variable domain, rest sourced from reference TRBV9 and TRBJ1-4, is DSGVTQTPKHLITATGQRVTLRCSPRSGDLSVYWYQQSLDQGLQFLIQYYNGEERAKGNILERFSAQQFPDLHSELNLSSLELGDSALYFCASSASGGFNEKLFFGSGTQLSVL.

This CDR3 reads CASSLITGGEKLFF. CDR3 nucleotide sequence: TGTGCCAGCAGCTTAATAACAGGAGGGGAAAAACTGTTTTTT. The chain uses TRBV11-2 and TRBJ1-4; D is possibly TRBD1 (5 bases). Germline V gene data show CDR1 as SGHAT and CDR2 as FQNNGV. Between the trimmed V and J ends, which lost 2 bases and 8 bases, there was a span of 12 bases. The CDR3 sequence is 14 residues long.

The chain is built from TRBV10-1 and TRBJ2-7, with TRBD2 as a possible D gene (5 bases). CDR3 size: 12 residues. The V and J ends lost 1 base and 12 bases respectively, with 13 bases between them. The germline V gene encodes CDR1 WNHNN and CDR2 SYGVQD (reference sequence). CDR3 residues: CASSEFRRQRYF. The CDR3 DNA is TGCGCCAGCAGTGAGTTTCGGAGGCAGAGGTACTTC.

V gene TRBV18 combines with J gene TRBJ1-5, with D perhaps matching TRBD1 (5 bases). Trimming shortened V by 6 bases and J by 5 bases, and 14 bases separated the two germline ends. CDR1 is KGHSH, CDR2 LQKENI, per germline. This CDR3 is built from 14 residues. CDR3 sequence reads: CASSPSLGDQPQHF. CDR3 DNA sequence: TGTGCCAGCTCCCCTTCATTAGGGGATCAGCCCCAGCATTTT.

A few counts support this clone. The J gene is TRBJ1-2, the V gene TRBV11-2, with D possibly matching TRBD1 (6 bases). This CDR3 spans 16 amino acids. Trimming pared 5 bases from V and 2 bases from J, leaving 18 bases between. Germline CDR1 reads SGHAT; CDR2 reads FQNNGV. Here the CDR3 DNA reads TGTGCCAGCAGCCTACAGGGTTCCAACCCAAACTATGGCTACACCTTC. It specifies CASSLQGSNPNYGYTF.

The chain employs TRBV27 and TRBJ2-7; possibly TRBD1 for D (5 bases). V lost 6 bases and J 2 bases, leaving 20 bases between the germline ends. Per germline, CDR1 MNHEY and CDR2 SMNVEV (reference sequence). CDR3 length equals 16 residues. The chain's CDR3 is CASSAIPPDSTYEQYF. CDR3 nucleotide sequence: TGTGCCAGCAGCGCTATCCCCCCCGACAGCACCTACGAGCAGTACTTC.

The chain uses TRBV7-2 and TRBJ1-6; D ambiguous. Trimming removed 1 base at V and 0 bases at J, with 10 bases between. Looked up from germline, CDR1 is SGHTA and CDR2 is FQGNSA. CDR3 length: 17 residues. CDR3: CASSLEIGSSYNSPLHF. CDR3 nucleotide sequence: TGTGCCAGCAGCTTAGAAATAGGGAGCTCCTATAATTCACCCCTCCACTTT. Full variable domain (remainder filled in from reference TRBV7-2 and TRBJ1-6): GAGVSQSPSNKVTEKGKDVELRCDPISGHTALYWYRQSLGQGLEFLIYFQGNSAPDKSGLPSDRFSAERTGGSVSTLTIQRTQQEDSAVYLCASSLEIGSSYNSPLHFGNGTRLTVT.

This clone turned up a few times. The chain links TRBV4-3 to TRBJ2-1; TRBD1 aligns across 11 bases. J gave up 7 bases and V 3 bases, and 8 bases lay outside the gene matches. Germline V gene lookup returns CDR1 LGHNA and CDR2 YSLEER. This CDR3 is 16 amino acids long. The CDR3 sequence is CASSHTGTGGFNEQFF. The CDR3 DNA follows: TGCGCCAGCAGCCATACCGGGACAGGGGGATTTAATGAGCAGTTCTTC.

The rearrangement links TRBV5-6 to TRBJ1-1; D unresolved. CDR3 length: 13 amino acids. The V end lost 4 bases, the J end lost 11 bases, and 18 bases lay between the germline ends. CDR1 is SGHDT, CDR2 YYEEEE, per germline. CDR3 sequence reads: CASSPQRAGMAFF. The CDR3 coding sequence is TGTGCCAGCAGCCCCCAGCGGGCAGGAATGGCTTTCTTT.

The gene calls are TRBV6-1 and TRBJ2-7, with 7 bases fitting TRBD1. CDR3 length equals 15 residues. The V and J ends lost 8 bases and 3 bases, in that order; junction bases with no gene match: 13. CDR1 is MNHNS, CDR2 SASEGT, per germline. The CDR3 loop reads CASPSPGGVVYEQYF. The CDR3 nucleotides read TGTGCCAGCCCATCCCCAGGGGGTGTCGTCTACGAGCAGTACTTC.

The rearrangement joins TRBV25-1 to TRBJ1-3, with 7 bases that match TRBD1. The CDR3 covers 15 residues. The V gene's germline CDR1 is MGHDK and CDR2 SYGVNS. The V gene end was trimmed by 4 bases and the J gene end by 0 bases; junction bases not matched to a gene: 3. The CDR3 region is CASSGQGVSGNTIYF. The CDR3 region has the DNA TGTGCCAGCAGTGGGCAGGGGGTCTCTGGAAACACCATATATTTT.

J is TRBJ2-7 and V is TRBV7-2; the D gene is possibly TRBD2 (5 bases). The CDR3 sequence is 14 residues long. The V end was cut by 3 bases, the J end by 0 bases, with 9 bases between. Germline V gives CDR1 SGHTA, CDR2 FQGNSA. CDR3 sequence reads: CASSFYGSSYEQYF. CDR3 nucleotides: TGTGCCAGCAGCTTCTATGGGAGCTCCTACGAGCAGTACTTC.

This chain uses TRBV27 with TRBJ2-2; TRBD2 agrees at 13 bases. Germline V gives CDR1 MNHEY, CDR2 SMNVEV (reference sequence). This CDR3 is 20 amino acids long. V gave up 8 bases and J gave up 5 bases; unmatched junction bases: 20. The CDR3, as DNA: TGTGCCAGCGGACACCGAGGGGTACTAGCGGGGGGGCCCACGACCGGGGAGCTGTTTTTT. Protein product: CASGHRGVLAGGPTTGELFF.

The gene calls are TRBV10-3 and TRBJ1-4, with 9 bases identical to TRBD1. With 3 bases clipped from V and 8 bases from J, the junction kept 7 bases outside the gene matches. The CDR3 contains 15 residues. Germline loops: CDR1 ENHRY, CDR2 SYGVKD. The CDR3 loop reads CAISDRDRENEKLFF. CDR3 bases: TGTGCCATCAGTGATCGGGACAGGGAGAACGAAAAACTGTTTTTT.